The T cell receptor (beta chain) described here comes from a study of CD8+CD57+ T cells in acquired aplastic anemia. On the study more broadly: DNA from sorted CD4+ and CD8+ cells averaged approximately 2.9 ug. The study's findings and limits: Patients showed no significant difference from controls in CD8+ Simpson's diversity. Researchers report that fewer than 35 CD8+ CDR3 sequences appeared in both patients and controls.

By flow cytometry, patients selected for sequencing had shown an expansion of CD8+CD57+ cells. Sampling of blood occurred while the patients had still received no therapy. In regard to this clonotype: Its antigen is still unknown.

CDR3 and TCR beta VDJ profiling relied on genomic DNA as the template. TCRdb processed the reads anew with MiXCR; each CDR3 protein has one entry. The data show hundreds of thousands of distinct CDR3 sequences, with under 50% seen just once and nearly 20% held by the top ten. Germline V gene sequence: CDR1 SEHNR, CDR2 FQNEAQ (reference sequence). This CDR3 has 17 residues. V was shortened by 5 bases and J by 3 bases, with 22 bases between the two germline ends. Input material: sorted CD4+, CD8+, or CD8+CD57+ T cells (not recorded which) from PBMCs. The chain joins TRBV7-9 to TRBJ2-5; D may be TRBD1 or TRBD2 (6 bases each). The clonotype originates from a human donor with aplastic anemia. This CDR3 reads CASSQDGVGGREETQYF. DNA of the CDR3: TGTGCCAGCAGCCAAGATGGGGTCGGGGGCAGGGAAGAGACCCAGTACTTC.